This record concerns one TCR beta chain sequence. Its antigen is undetermined. UMI-labeled 5' RACE TRB cDNA libraries were prepared from the cells. TCRdb processed the 5' RACE reads again and assigns one entry to each CDR3 protein, with no DNA. This table holds some 99,000 distinct CDR3 sequences. This sample was taken from a study of CXCR3-negative and CXCR3-positive naive CD8 T cells. The study's findings and limits: Surface CD5 was comparable between naive subsets; TCR strength was inferred from TRB CDR3 properties. Higher TRB CDR3 hydrophobicity marked CXCR3-positive naive cells relative to CXCR3-negative naive cells.

The naive CD8+ gate required CD45RO-CCR7+CD27+CD95- phenotype. There are 17 residues in the CDR3. CDR1 SGHVS and CDR2 FQNEAQ come from the germline V gene. Material for sequencing was naive CXCR3+ CD8+ T cells from blood. Described subset: CD45RO-CCR7+CD27+CD95- naive CD8+ T cells expressing CXCR3 (TNR3+). The gene calls are TRBV7-8 and TRBJ2-6; the TCRdb call, TRBD2, lacks DNA for checking. The clonotype comes from a human donor in good health. Some clones in this sample may be carry-over from other donors' samples. The CDR3: CASSPAERGLGANVLTF.